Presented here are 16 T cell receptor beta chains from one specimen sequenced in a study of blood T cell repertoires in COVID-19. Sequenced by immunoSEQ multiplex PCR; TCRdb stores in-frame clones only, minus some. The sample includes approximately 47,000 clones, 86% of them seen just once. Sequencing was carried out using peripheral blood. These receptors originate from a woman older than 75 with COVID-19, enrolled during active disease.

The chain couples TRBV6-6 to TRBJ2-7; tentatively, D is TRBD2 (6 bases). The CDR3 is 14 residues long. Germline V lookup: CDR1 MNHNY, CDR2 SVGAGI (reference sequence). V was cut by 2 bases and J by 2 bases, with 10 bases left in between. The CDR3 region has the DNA TGTGCCAGCAGTTACACCGGGAGAGCCTACGAGCAGTACTTC. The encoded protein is CASSYTGRAYEQYF.

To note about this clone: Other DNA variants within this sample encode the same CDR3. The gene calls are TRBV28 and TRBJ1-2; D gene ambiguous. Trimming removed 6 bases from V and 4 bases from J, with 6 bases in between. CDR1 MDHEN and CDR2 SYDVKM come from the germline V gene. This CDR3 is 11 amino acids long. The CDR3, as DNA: TGTGCCAGCAGCCTGCGCTATGGCTACACCTTC. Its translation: CASSLRYGYTF.

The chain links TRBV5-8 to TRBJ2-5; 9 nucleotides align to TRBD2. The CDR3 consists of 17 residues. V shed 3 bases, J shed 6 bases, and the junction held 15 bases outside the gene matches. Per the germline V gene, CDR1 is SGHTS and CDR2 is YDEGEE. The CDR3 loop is CASSSVSGLAGTKTQYF. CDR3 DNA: TGTGCCAGCAGCTCAGTGTCGGGACTAGCCGGGACGAAGACCCAGTACTTC.

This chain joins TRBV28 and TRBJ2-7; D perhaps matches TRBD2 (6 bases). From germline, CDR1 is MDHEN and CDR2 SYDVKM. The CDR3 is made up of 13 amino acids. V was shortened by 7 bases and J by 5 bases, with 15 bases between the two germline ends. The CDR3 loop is CASKGGAGNEQYF. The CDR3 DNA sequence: TGTGCCAGCAAAGGAGGGGCGGGGAACGAGCAGTACTTC.

The CDR3 reads CASSQGYDDQPQHF. CDR3 nucleotide sequence: TGTGCCAGCAGTCAGGGGTATGACGATCAGCCCCAGCATTTT. This chain links TRBV6-5 with TRBJ1-5, with a weak D call TRBD1 (6 bases). Germline assignment: CDR1 MNHEY and CDR2 SVGAGI. CDR3 size: 14 residues. With 5 bases removed from V and 5 bases from J, the gap between germline ends came to 13 bases.

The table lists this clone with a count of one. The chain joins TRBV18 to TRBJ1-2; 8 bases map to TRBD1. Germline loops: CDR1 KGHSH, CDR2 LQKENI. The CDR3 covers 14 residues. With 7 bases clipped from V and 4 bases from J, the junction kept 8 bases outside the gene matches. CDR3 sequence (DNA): TGTGCCAGCTTCCCGGGACAGGCCGGCTATGGCTACACCTTC. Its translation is CASFPGQAGYGYTF.

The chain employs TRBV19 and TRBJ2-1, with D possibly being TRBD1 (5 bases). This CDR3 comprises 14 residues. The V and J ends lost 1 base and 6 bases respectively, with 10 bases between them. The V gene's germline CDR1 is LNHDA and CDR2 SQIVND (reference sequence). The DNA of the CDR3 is TGTGCCAGTAGTATAGTAGGACACGCCAATGAGCAGTTCTTC. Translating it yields CASSIVGHANEQFF.

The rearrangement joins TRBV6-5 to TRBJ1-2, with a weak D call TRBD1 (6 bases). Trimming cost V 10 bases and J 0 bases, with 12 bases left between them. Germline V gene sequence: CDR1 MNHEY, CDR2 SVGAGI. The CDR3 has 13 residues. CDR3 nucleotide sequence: TGTGCCACCCACAGGGAAACTAACTATGGCTACACCTTC. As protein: CATHRETNYGYTF.

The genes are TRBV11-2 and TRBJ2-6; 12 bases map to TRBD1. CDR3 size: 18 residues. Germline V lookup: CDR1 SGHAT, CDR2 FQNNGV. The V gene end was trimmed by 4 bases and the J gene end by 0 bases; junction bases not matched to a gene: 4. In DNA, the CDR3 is TGTGCCAGCAGCTCGGGACAGGGGGCCCTCTCTGGGGCCAACGTCCTGACTTTC. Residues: CASSSGQGALSGANVLTF.

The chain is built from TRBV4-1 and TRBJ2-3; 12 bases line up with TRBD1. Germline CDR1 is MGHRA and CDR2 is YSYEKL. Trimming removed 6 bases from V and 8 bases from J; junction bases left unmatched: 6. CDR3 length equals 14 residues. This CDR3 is CASSPGQGAGTQYF. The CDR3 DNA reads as TGCGCCAGCAGTCCGGGACAGGGGGCAGGTACGCAGTATTTT.

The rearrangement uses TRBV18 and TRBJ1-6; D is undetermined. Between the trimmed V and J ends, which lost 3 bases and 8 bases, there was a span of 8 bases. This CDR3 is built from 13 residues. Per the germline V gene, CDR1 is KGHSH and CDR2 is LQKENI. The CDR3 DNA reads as TGTGCCAGCTCACCGGCAGACTATTCACCCCTCCACTTT. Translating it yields CASSPADYSPLHF.

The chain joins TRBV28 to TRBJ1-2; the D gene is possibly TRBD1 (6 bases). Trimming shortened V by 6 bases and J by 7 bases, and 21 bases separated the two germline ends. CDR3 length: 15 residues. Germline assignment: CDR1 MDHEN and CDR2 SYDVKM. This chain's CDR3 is CASSQSVTGSGGYTF. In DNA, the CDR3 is TGTGCCAGCAGCCAAAGTGTAACAGGGTCCGGTGGCTACACCTTC.

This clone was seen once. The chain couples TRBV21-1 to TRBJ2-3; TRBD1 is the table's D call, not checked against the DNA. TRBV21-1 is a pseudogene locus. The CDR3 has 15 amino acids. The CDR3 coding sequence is TGTGCCAGCATCCCGAAGACAGATGGCACAGATACGCAGTATTTT. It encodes CASIPKTDGTDTQYF.

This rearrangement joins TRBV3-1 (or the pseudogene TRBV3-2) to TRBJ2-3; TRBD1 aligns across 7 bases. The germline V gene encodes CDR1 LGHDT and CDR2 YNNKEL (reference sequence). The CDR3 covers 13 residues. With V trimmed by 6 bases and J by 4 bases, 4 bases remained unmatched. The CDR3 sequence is CASRIQGSDTQYF. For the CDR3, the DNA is TGTGCCAGCAGGATACAGGGGTCAGATACGCAGTATTTT.

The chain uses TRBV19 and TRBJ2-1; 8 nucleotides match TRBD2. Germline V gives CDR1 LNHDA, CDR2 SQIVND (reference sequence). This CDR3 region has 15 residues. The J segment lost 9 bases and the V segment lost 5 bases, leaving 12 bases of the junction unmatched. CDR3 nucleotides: TGTGCCAGTAGTCCCCACCCGGGACTAGGAGCTGAGCAGTTCTTC. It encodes CASSPHPGLGAEQFF.

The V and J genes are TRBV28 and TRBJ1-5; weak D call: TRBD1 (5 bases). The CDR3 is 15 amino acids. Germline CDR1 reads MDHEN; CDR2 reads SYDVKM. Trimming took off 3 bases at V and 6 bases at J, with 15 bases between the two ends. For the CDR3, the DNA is TGTGCCAGCAGTTTGAGTATGAGGGGAGGTCAGCCCCAGCATTTT. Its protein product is CASSLSMRGGQPQHF.